This note documents a single T cell receptor (beta chain) sequence. As originally analysed: The assay estimated nucleated cells by amplifying reference gene primers. Assay used: immunoSEQ multiplex PCR; TCRdb lists only in-frame clones, some missing. The V and J calls and clone size are taken from that table; D and trimming were inferred from the DNA. The sample shows about 120,000 clones, about 89% of them seen only once. This specimen comes from a study of blood T cell repertoires in COVID-19. In germline, CDR1 is SGHTA, CDR2 FQGNSA. This CDR3 comprises 14 residues. Germline trimming cut 1 base from V and 4 bases from J; bases unmatched to any gene: 3.

V is TRBV7-2 and J is TRBJ1-1, with 7 bases identical to TRBD1. The sample taken for sequencing was peripheral blood. The receptor's source is a human donor with acute or convalescent COVID-19. The donor label of this sample is uncertain. For the CDR3, the DNA is TGTGCCAGCAGCTTAGTAGGGGGCCCCACTGAAGCTTTCTTT. Amino acid sequence: CASSLVGGPTEAFF.